These 6 T cell receptor beta chains were sequenced from one sample in a study of tumor and adjacent non-tumor tissue in lung cancer (dated by TCRdb to 2017 to 2018). RNA was extracted from bulk unsorted tissue and checked for quality with a NanoDrop ND-1000 and an Agilent 2100. Distant non-tumor tissue taken more than 3 cm from the tumor edge was used as the normal lung sample. The library came from multiplex PCR. The listed sequencing device is Illumina HiSeq 2500. TCRbeta libraries were built by three rounds of nested PCR using primers (Table S4), following protocols modified from ARM-PCR. TCRdb took the public reads, trimmed them with fastp at Q25, ran MiXCR for clone calling and kept in-frame beta chains. Rows are unified per CDR3 protein, each entry keeping the most common DNA and genes. The sample yields over 80,000 distinct CDR3 sequences; approximately 73% were counted once. The ten largest clones represent 21% of the sample.

Sequencing used distant non-tumor lung tissue. These receptors were obtained from a woman between 45 and 65 years old with non-small cell lung cancer.

This clonotype has at least ten counts. The chain recombines TRBV28 with TRBJ1-2; the match to TRBD1 covers 7 bases. The length of the CDR3 is 17 residues. V lost 4 bases and J lost 1; bases outside the gene matches: 12. CDR1 and CDR2 (germline): MDHEN, SYDVKM. The CDR3 here is CASSYPDGTVNNYGYTF. The CDR3 DNA follows: TGTGCCAGCAGTTATCCCGACGGGACAGTAAATAACTATGGCTACACCTTC.

This clonotype was observed many times. The rearrangement joins TRBV5-1 to TRBJ2-7; TRBD2 aligns across 7 bases. V was clipped by 4 bases and J by 2 bases; unmatched bases: 9. CDR3 length equals 15 residues. Germline loops: CDR1 SGHRS, CDR2 YFSETQ. CDR3 residues: CASSLASGLTYEQYF. The CDR3, as DNA: TGCGCCAGCAGCCTGGCTAGCGGACTTACCTACGAGCAGTACTTC.

Turning to this clonotype: The junction does not match germline at one end; this may be a read error. V is TRBV11-1 and J is TRBJ2-7; 9 nucleotides agree with TRBD2. There are 16 residues in the CDR3. Germline CDR1 reads SGHAT; CDR2 reads FQDESV (reference sequence). CDR3 sequence (DNA): TGTGTCAGCAGCCCCGGACTAGCGCCGATTTCTTACGAGCAGTACTTC. This sequence encodes CVSSPGLAPISYEQYF.

As for this clonotype: Its ends do not fully match the called genes, so a read error is possible. The rearrangement uses TRBV20-1 and TRBJ1-2; 8 bases align to TRBD1. The CDR3 is 20 amino acids. Germline assignment: CDR1 DFQATT and CDR2 SNEGSKA (reference sequence). The CDR3 reads CSVRDRGERDRSPGGYGYTF. CDR3 DNA: TGCAGTGTTAGAGATAGGGGTGAACGGGACCGGAGTCCAGGGGGCTATGGCTACACATTC.

V usage is TRBV6-5 and J usage is TRBJ1-4; D is perhaps TRBD1 (6 bases). CDR3 length: 15 amino acids. Germline V gives CDR1 MNHEY, CDR2 SVGAGI. The CDR3 here is CYSSLYRATNEKLFF. In DNA, the CDR3 is TGTTACAGCAGTCTATACAGGGCAACTAATGAAAAACTGTTTTTT.

Concerning this clonotype itself: No conserved phenylalanine or tryptophan is present at the end of the CDR3, so a read error is the likely explanation. The limits of the CDR3 on the DNA are not certain, so only TCRdb's listed CDR3 is given. The rearrangement links TRBV11-1 to TRBJ1-1; TRBD1, the table's D call, was not compared with the DNA. The CDR3 spans 15 residues, counting both ends. Germline lookup yields CDR1 SGHAT and CDR2 FQDESV (reference sequence). The CDR3 here is CASSLPPPGKGEAFC.